These 16 T cell receptor beta chains came from one sample sequenced in a study of cytomegalovirus exposure and HLA in healthy donors. PCR employed 60 Vbeta and 13 Jbeta primers. Sequenced by immunoSEQ multiplex PCR; TCRdb stores in-frame clones only, minus some. Among roughly 100,000 clones listed, over 70% were seen once. Sequenced sample: PBMCs. All receptors come from a male donor in good health and CMV-seronegative.

This clone was seen many times. The chain is built from TRBV6-1 and TRBJ1-1, with 9 nucleotides matching TRBD1. J was trimmed by 5 bases and V by 5 bases; bases with no gene match: 9. The V gene's germline CDR1 is MNHNS and CDR2 SASEGT. This CDR3 contains 15 residues. This CDR3 reads CASSSGTGIITEAFF. The DNA for the CDR3 is TGTGCCAGCAGTTCCGGGACAGGGATTATTACTGAAGCTTTCTTT.

J is TRBJ1-1 and V is TRBV10-3; TRBD1 might be the D (5 bases). This CDR3 has 17 amino acids. Germline CDR1 and CDR2: ENHRY and SYGVKD. V was shortened by 2 bases and J by 1 base, with 17 bases between the two germline ends. The CDR3 reads CAISELKQGPENTEAFF. Written as DNA, the CDR3 is TGTGCCATCAGTGAGCTTAAGCAGGGTCCGGAGAACACTGAAGCTTTCTTT.

This clone was seen once. V gene TRBV4-1 combines with J gene TRBJ2-7, with D possibly TRBD1 on 6 matching bases. The CDR3 has 15 residues. Germline V lookup: CDR1 MGHRA, CDR2 YSYEKL. The germline V and J ends were trimmed by 0 bases and 4 bases, with 13 bases remaining between them. CDR3 sequence: CASSQDGLRGYEQYF. Written as DNA, the CDR3 is TGCGCCAGCAGCCAAGACGGATTAAGGGGGTACGAGCAGTACTTC.

This clone was seen a handful of times. This rearrangement joins TRBV5-6 to TRBJ2-7; possible D gene TRBD2, 5 bases. Germline CDR1 is SGHDT and CDR2 is YYEEEE. The CDR3 covers 13 residues. With 0 bases removed from V and 2 bases from J, the gap between germline ends came to 6 bases. CDR3 amino acids: CASSLVEAYEQYF. The CDR3 nucleotides read TGTGCCAGCAGCTTGGTGGAGGCCTACGAGCAGTACTTC. Variable domain in full (rest from reference TRBV5-6 and TRBJ2-7): DAGVTQSPTHLIKTRGQQVTLRCSPKSGHDTVSWYQQALGQGPQFIFQYYEEEERQRGNFPDRFSGHQFPNYSSELNVNALLLGDSALYLCASSLVEAYEQYFGPGTRLTVT.

This clone occurred a few times. The V gene is TRBV7-6, the J gene TRBJ2-5; no reliable D call. V shed 5 bases and J shed 0 bases, with 4 bases lying between them. CDR1 is SGHVS and CDR2 is FNYEAQ in the germline V gene. The CDR3 sequence is 12 residues long. The CDR3 loop is CASSRYQETQYF. The CDR3, as DNA: TGTGCCAGCAGCCGGTACCAAGAGACCCAGTACTTC.

This chain's CDR3 is CSVEGLAESSYNEQFF. CDR3 in DNA: TGCAGCGTTGAAGGGCTAGCGGAGAGCTCCTACAATGAGCAGTTCTTC. V and J are TRBV29-1 and TRBJ2-1, with TRBD2 identical over 7 bases. The V and J ends lost 1 base and 0 bases, in that order; junction bases with no gene match: 6. The CDR3 is 16 residues long. Looked up from germline, CDR1 is SQVTM and CDR2 is ANQGSEA.

The CDR3 loop reads CASSRKSIPTGGNHNNEQFF. The CDR3 region has the DNA TGTGCCAGCAGTCGAAAATCCATACCGACAGGGGGAAACCATAACAATGAGCAGTTCTTC. The chain links TRBV27 to TRBJ2-1, with 9 bases lining up with TRBD1. CDR1 and CDR2 (germline): MNHEY, SMNVEV (reference sequence). This CDR3 region has 20 residues. V lost 5 bases, J lost 5 bases, and 22 bases stayed unmatched.

This chain uses TRBV27 with TRBJ2-2, with 7 bases lining up with TRBD2. There are 16 residues in the CDR3. With 8 bases clipped from V and 1 base from J, the junction kept 10 bases outside the gene matches. In germline, CDR1 is MNHEY, CDR2 SMNVEV (reference sequence). This CDR3 is CASSIHTGGNTGELFF. The DNA for the CDR3 is TGTGCCAGCTCGATTCATACGGGGGGGAACACCGGGGAGCTGTTTTTT.

The rearrangement joins TRBV10-3 to TRBJ2-2, with D possibly being TRBD1 (5 bases). From germline, CDR1 is ENHRY and CDR2 SYGVKD. This CDR3 is 16 amino acids long. The V and J ends lost 0 bases and 1 base respectively, with 9 bases between them. CDR3 coding DNA: TGTGCCATCAGTGAGTCTATCAGGGAGAACACCGGGGAGCTGTTTTTT. Amino acid sequence: CAISESIRENTGELFF.

In this sample, this clone turned up a few times. The chain has TRBV13 and TRBJ2-7, with 9 bases that match TRBD2. This CDR3 region has 18 residues. The V segment lost 5 bases and the J segment 5 bases; nucleotides outside the gene matches: 19. CDR1 PRHDT and CDR2 FYEKMQ come from the germline V gene (reference sequence). The CDR3 nucleotides read TGTGCCAGCAGCACACGAAAGAGCGGGAGGCACGGGGTGGACGAGCAGTACTTC. Its translation is CASSTRKSGRHGVDEQYF.

The chain is built from TRBV29-1 and TRBJ2-1, with 10 bases identical to TRBD2. The CDR3 runs to 15 residues. With 6 bases clipped from V and 8 bases from J, the junction kept 13 bases outside the gene matches. CDR1 and CDR2 (germline): SQVTM, ANQGSEA. This chain's CDR3 is CSVGPGLAGDHEQFF. CDR3 bases: TGCAGCGTAGGCCCTGGGCTAGCGGGAGATCATGAGCAGTTCTTC.

This clone was detected a few times. The rearrangement links TRBV10-1 to TRBJ1-2; D gene ambiguous. The ends were cut back, 2 bases at V and 8 bases at J, with 12 bases in the middle. Germline loops: CDR1 WNHNN, CDR2 SYGVQD (reference sequence). The CDR3 consists of 13 residues. The CDR3 bases are TGCGCCAGCAGTGAGGCGGGGTTCGGCGGCTACACCTTC. It translates to CASSEAGFGGYTF.

The chain is built from TRBV6-1 and TRBJ2-5; the match to TRBD1 covers 9 bases. The tail of the sequence fits TRBJ2-7 better, so the J call may be wrong. The germline CDR1 and CDR2 sequences are MNHNS and SASEGT. This CDR3 has 15 residues. CDR3 region: CASSEGQGQAYEQYF. DNA of the CDR3: TGTGCCAGCAGTGAGGGACAGGGCCAAGCCTACGAGCAGTACTTC.

This clone was seen only a few times. The chain carries TRBV29-1 and TRBJ2-1, with D possibly matching TRBD2 (6 bases). V was cut by 2 bases and J by 13 bases, with 9 bases left in between. Germline-derived CDR1 and CDR2 are SQVTM and ANQGSEA. This CDR3 comprises 10 residues. Here the CDR3 reads CSVETGLQFF. The CDR3 nucleotides are TGCAGCGTTGAAACCGGACTACAGTTCTTC.

This clone was observed once. J is TRBJ2-1 and V is TRBV30, with D maybe TRBD1 (6 bases). Trimming left V 0 bases short and J 6 bases short, with 9 bases between. There are 13 residues in the CDR3. Germline CDR1 reads GTSNPN; CDR2 reads SVGIG (reference sequence). The CDR3 nucleotides are TGTGCCTGGAGTGTCTTGGGGGCCAATGAGCAGTTCTTC. Translating it yields CAWSVLGANEQFF. Full variable domain (outside the CDR3, taken from reference TRBV30 and TRBJ2-1): SQTIHQWPATLVQPVGSPLSLECTVEGTSNPNLYWYRQAAGRGLQLLFYSVGIGQISSEVPQNLSASRPQDRQFILSSKKLLLSDSGFYLCAWSVLGANEQFFGPGTRLTVL.

The chain carries TRBV9 and TRBJ2-1; TRBD1 aligns across 10 bases. V trimming: 0 bases; J trimming: 7 bases; junction bases outside the gene matches: 10. The CDR3 runs to 17 residues. Germline CDR1 is SGDLS and CDR2 is YYNGEE. CDR3 residues: CASSVEGGTGDRNEQFF. CDR3 DNA: TGTGCCAGCAGCGTAGAGGGCGGGACAGGGGATCGGAATGAGCAGTTCTTC. Based on the CDR3 plus reference TRBV9 and TRBJ2-1, the full variable domain is DSGVTQTPKHLITATGQRVTLRCSPRSGDLSVYWYQQSLDQGLQFLIQYYNGEERAKGNILERFSAQQFPDLHSELNLSSLELGDSALYFCASSVEGGTGDRNEQFFGPGTRLTVL.